This TCR beta chain was captured in a study of blood T cell repertoires in COVID-19. Measured with immunoSEQ multiplex PCR; TCRdb has only the in-frame clones, and not every one. The sample has roughly 240,000 clones; roughly 86% are singletons. The CDR3 spans 13 residues. Per the germline V gene, CDR1 is MNHEY and CDR2 is SVGAGI. Trimming stripped 4 bases from V and 9 bases from J, with 13 bases between. This clone has just a few counts. This rearrangement joins TRBV6-5 to TRBJ2-1, with D possibly being TRBD1 (5 bases). The receptor's source is a man aged 18 to 30 with active or convalescent COVID-19. Sequenced sample: peripheral blood. The CDR3 DNA reads as TGTGCCAGCAGTTCGGACATCGTTAGTGAGCAGTTCTTC. Protein product: CASSSDIVSEQFF.